What follows are 8 T cell receptor beta chains derived from one specimen sequenced in a study of blood T cells in healthy people across ages (dated by TCRdb to 2013 to 2016). Receptors were amplified or captured by 5' RACE. The sequencer listed for this sample is Illumina HiSeq 2500. A second PCR of 7 to 11 cycles was performed with a sample-barcoded 5' primer and a J-beta primer mix. Clones were called with MiXCR by TCRdb after fastp trimmed the public reads at Q25, and only in-frame beta chains were retained. Each CDR3 protein appears once, grouped with its most common genes and DNA. The sample profile shows around 870,000 distinct CDR3 sequences; 29% of them were found once. The ten top clones hold roughly a sixth of the sample. Sequencing input: blood. The receptors were gathered from a woman aged 80 or over in good health.

This clonotype was seen a handful of times. Just one base apart from a much larger clone, this may be a read error. The rearrangement joins TRBV20-1 to TRBJ2-5, with 8 bases identical to TRBD2. In germline, CDR1 is DFQATT, CDR2 SNEGSKA (reference sequence). V trimming: 0 bases; J trimming: 11 bases; junction bases outside the gene matches: 17. The CDR3 contains 16 residues. The CDR3 spells CSAREGAGGVSNEQYF. The CDR3 DNA reads TGCAGTGCTAGAGAGGGCGCGGGGGGCGTCTCCAATGAGCAGTACTTC.

In its sample, this clonotype was seen many times. The CDR3 DNA reads as TGTGCCAGCAGCCTAGAGGTGGGGGGACGTTACAATGAGCAGTTCTTC. Encoded protein: CASSLEVGGRYNEQFF. V gene TRBV5-6 combines with J gene TRBJ2-1; D possibly corresponds to TRBD2 (6 bases). This CDR3 contains 16 residues. The ends were cut back, 4 bases at V and 4 bases at J, with 18 bases in the middle. CDR1 is SGHDT, CDR2 YYEEEE, per germline.

For this clonotype: This may stem from a read error, because a much larger clone lies one nucleotide away. The chain links TRBV7-2 to TRBJ1-2; weak D call: TRBD1 (6 bases). This CDR3 contains 13 residues. Trimming left V 4 bases short and J 7 bases short, with 13 bases between. Germline-derived CDR1 and CDR2 are SGHTA and FQGNSA. The CDR3 sequence: CASSWIQGGGYTF. DNA for the CDR3: TGTGCCAGCAGCTGGATACAGGGAGGTGGCTACACCTTC. Full variable domain (outside the CDR3, taken from reference TRBV7-2 and TRBJ1-2): GAGVSQSPSNKVTEKGKDVELRCDPISGHTALYWYRQSLGQGLEFLIYFQGNSAPDKSGLPSDRFSAERTGGSVSTLTIQRTQQEDSAVYLCASSWIQGGGYTFGSGTRLTVV.

This clonotype was found many times. The chain joins TRBV5-1 to TRBJ2-5, with D perhaps matching TRBD2 (6 bases). The germline gives CDR1 SGHRS, CDR2 YFSETQ. This CDR3 spans 15 amino acids. V was clipped by 4 bases and J by 4 bases, with 17 bases between them. The CDR3 loop reads CASSLRGGGTETQYF. Here the CDR3 DNA reads TGCGCCAGCAGCCTACGTGGTGGAGGGACAGAGACCCAGTACTTC.

This clonotype has just a few counts. The DNA is omitted, as the CDR3 cannot be located on it reliably, and the CDR3 follows TCRdb's listing. This chain connects TRBV9 to TRBJ1-4; TRBD1 is taken as the D call from the table, unchecked against the DNA. Including both end residues, the CDR3 is 14 amino acids long. Germline CDR1 is SGDLS and CDR2 is YYNGEE. CDR3 in amino acids: CASSVGRGAQLMFF.

This clonotype was counted many times. This clone may be a read error of a much larger clone one base away. This sequence joins TRBV24-1 and TRBJ1-2; D gene ambiguous. The V and J ends lost 12 bases and 3 bases respectively, with 10 bases between them. CDR3 length: 11 amino acids. From germline, CDR1 is KGHDR and CDR2 SFDVKD. The CDR3: CAPAHHYGYTF. The CDR3 region has the DNA TGTGCCCCCGCCCACCACTATGGCTACACCTTC.

This clonotype was picked up a small number of times. This rearrangement joins TRBV10-1 to TRBJ1-2, with D uncertain. CDR1 WNHNN and CDR2 SYGVQD come from the germline V gene (reference sequence). This CDR3 spans 12 amino acids. V was cut by 3 bases and J by 7 bases, with 9 bases left in between. The CDR3 region is CASSDSSFGYTF. The DNA for the CDR3 is TGCGCCAGCAGTGACTCGAGTTTTGGCTACACCTTC.

This chain uses TRBV5-6 with TRBJ2-5, with D uncertain. V was clipped by 4 bases and J by 2 bases, with 9 bases between them. In germline, CDR1 is SGHDT, CDR2 YYEEEE. The CDR3 extends over 13 amino acids. The CDR3 DNA reads as TGTGCCAGCAGCCTTCCCACACAAGAGACCCAGTACTTC. It codes for CASSLPTQETQYF.